These 28 T cell receptor beta chains share one sample of origin, sequenced in a study of cytomegalovirus exposure and HLA in healthy donors. PCR employed 60 Vbeta and 13 Jbeta primers. Measured with immunoSEQ multiplex PCR; TCRdb has only the in-frame clones, and not every one. The sample records more than 80,000 clones, about two thirds being singletons. The sequencing input was PBMCs. Every receptor here comes from a man aged 50 to 59 in good health and CMV-seronegative.

For this clone: Other DNA sequences in this sample translate to the same CDR3. The V and J genes are TRBV7-9 and TRBJ1-1, with unresolved D. The CDR3 totals 13 residues. Germline CDR1 SEHNR, CDR2 FQNEAQ (reference sequence). V shed 3 bases and J shed 1 base, with 6 bases lying between them. The CDR3 loop reads CASSFGGNTEAFF. The CDR3 DNA sequence: TGTGCCAGCAGCTTCGGCGGGAACACTGAAGCTTTCTTT.

This chain uses TRBV18 with TRBJ2-3, with 8 nucleotides matching TRBD2. CDR3 length: 14 amino acids. Per the germline V gene, CDR1 is KGHSH and CDR2 is LQKENI. With 7 bases clipped from V and 4 bases from J, the junction kept 7 bases outside the gene matches. The CDR3 DNA sequence: TGTGCCAGCTGCCCGGGACTAGTCCCAGATACGCAGTATTTT. Protein sequence: CASCPGLVPDTQYF.

The gene calls are TRBV5-6 and TRBJ2-3; TRBD1 aligns across 7 bases. CDR3 length: 15 residues. V lost 1 base, J lost 1 base, and 3 bases stayed unmatched. Germline CDR1 and CDR2: SGHDT and YYEEEE. CDR3 DNA sequence: TGTGCCAGCAGCTTGACAGGGGTAGGCACAGATACGCAGTATTTT. Protein product: CASSLTGVGTDTQYF.

This sequence joins TRBV6-1 and TRBJ2-4, with 13 bases aligning to TRBD2. There are 18 residues in the CDR3. Germline assignment: CDR1 MNHNS and CDR2 SASEGT. The J segment lost 7 bases and the V segment lost 1 base, leaving 10 bases of the junction unmatched. Written as DNA, the CDR3 is TGTGCCAGCAGTGAAGAACTAGCGGGGGGGCCGGGCGAGAACATTCAGTACTTC. Protein: CASSEELAGGPGENIQYF.

The chain combines TRBV4-3 with TRBJ2-7, with 8 bases aligning to TRBD1. CDR1 is LGHNA, CDR2 YSLEER, per germline. The CDR3 is 19 amino acids. The V gene end was trimmed by 4 bases and the J gene end by 0 bases; junction bases not matched to a gene: 17. Here the CDR3 reads CASSRSEGQGDGDSYEQYF. The CDR3 DNA sequence: TGCGCCAGCAGCCGATCCGAAGGACAGGGTGATGGGGACTCCTACGAGCAGTACTTC.

The CDR3 nucleotides are TGTGCCAGCAGAGCTAGCTATAGCTCCTACGAGCAGTACGTC. This gives the protein CASRASYSSYEQYV. This chain uses TRBV27 with TRBJ2-7, with D maybe TRBD2 (5 bases). The germline V gene has CDR1 MNHEY and CDR2 SMNVEV (reference sequence). Trimming cost V 6 bases and J 0 bases, with 12 bases left between them. The CDR3 totals 14 residues.

This rearrangement joins TRBV15 to TRBJ2-7, with TRBD2 as a possible D gene (5 bases). Germline V CDR1 and CDR2: LNHNV, YYDKDF (reference sequence). The CDR3 contains 12 residues. V gave up 5 bases and J gave up 7 bases, with 12 bases separating them. This CDR3 reads CATSFGGREQYF. CDR3 bases: TGTGCCACCAGCTTTGGAGGACGAGAGCAGTACTTC.

This chain joins TRBV4-2 and TRBJ2-5; 8 bases line up with TRBD2. The CDR3 consists of 14 residues. V was clipped by 8 bases and J by 2 bases; unmatched bases: 7. Germline loops: CDR1 LGHNA, CDR2 YNFKEQ. The CDR3 DNA reads as TGTGCCAGCCGACGATTAGCGGGACAAGAGACCCAGTACTTC. It is translated as CASRRLAGQETQYF.

This chain joins TRBV23-1 and TRBJ2-7; unclear D gene. TRBV23-1 falls under the ORF class, with uncertain function. The germline V and J ends were trimmed by 4 bases and 0 bases, with 10 bases remaining between them. The CDR3 covers 14 residues. This CDR3 is CASSLTGSSYEQYV. CDR3 nucleotide sequence: TGCGCCAGCAGTCTAACCGGGTCCTCCTACGAGCAGTACGTC.

This clone has a handful of counts. The rearrangement links TRBV6-1 to TRBJ1-6, with TRBD1 as a possible D gene (6 bases). Trimming shortened V by 0 bases and J by 0 bases, and 12 bases separated the two germline ends. The length of the CDR3 is 18 residues. The V gene's germline CDR1 is MNHNS and CDR2 SASEGT. CDR3 DNA sequence: TGTGCCAGCAGTGAAGCGCGGGGGGCTAGCTCCTATAATTCACCCCTCCACTTT. Translating gives CASSEARGASSYNSPLHF.

The table lists this clone with a few counts. The J gene is TRBJ2-1, the V gene TRBV18; 11 bases line up with TRBD1. The junction had 5 bases not matched to a gene; V was cut back by 1 base and J by 6 bases. This CDR3 has 16 residues. Germline CDR1 reads KGHSH; CDR2 reads LQKENI. The CDR3 loop is CASSPQGGTGGNEQFF. CDR3 nucleotide sequence: TGTGCCAGCTCACCACAAGGAGGGACAGGGGGCAATGAGCAGTTCTTC.

The rearrangement links TRBV5-1 to TRBJ2-5; the match to TRBD1 covers 11 bases. The CDR3 totals 14 residues. J gave up 4 bases and V 4 bases, and 3 bases lay outside the gene matches. Germline CDR1 SGHRS, CDR2 YFSETQ. The CDR3: CASSPGTGGETQYF. In nucleotides, the CDR3 is TGCGCCAGCAGCCCAGGGACAGGGGGAGAGACCCAGTACTTC.

The chain recombines TRBV9 with TRBJ2-3; 7 positions match TRBD2. The V gene's germline CDR1 is SGDLS and CDR2 YYNGEE. Trimming at V came to 4 bases and at J to 0 bases, leaving 11 bases not matched to a gene. The CDR3 sequence is 17 residues long. CDR3 in DNA: TGTGCCAGCAGCACCCCCAAGCTAGCGGCCAGCACAGATACGCAGTATTTT. The encoded protein is CASSTPKLAASTDTQYF.

The rearrangement links TRBV4-3 to TRBJ1-2, with a weak D call TRBD1 (5 bases). The germline V gene has CDR1 LGHNA and CDR2 YSLEER. V lost 0 bases to trimming and J lost 2 bases, with 10 bases between them. The CDR3 is 15 residues long. CDR3 DNA: TGCGCCAGCAGCCAAGATCTCAGGGTGAACTATGGCTACACCTTC. Amino acids: CASSQDLRVNYGYTF.

Only a few counts were recorded for this clone. V is TRBV10-3 and J is TRBJ2-1, with 8 nucleotides matching TRBD2. The CDR3 is 15 residues long. CDR1 is ENHRY, CDR2 SYGVKD, per germline. Trimming cost V 10 bases and J 2 bases; bases outside gene matches: 10. The CDR3 loop reads CASLASGPTYNEQFF. The DNA of the CDR3 is TGTGCCAGCCTTGCTAGCGGGCCAACCTACAATGAGCAGTTCTTC.

V and J are TRBV4-3 and TRBJ1-5; D remains unclear. Trimming stripped 0 bases from V and 2 bases from J, with 8 bases between. This CDR3 comprises 15 residues. CDR1 is LGHNA, CDR2 YSLEER, per germline. The CDR3 loop is CASSQEHGRNQPQHF. The CDR3 region has the DNA TGCGCCAGCAGCCAAGAGCATGGGCGCAATCAGCCCCAGCATTTT.

There are many counts of this clone. The chain recombines TRBV2 with TRBJ1-1, with D unresolved. Trimming removed 5 bases from V and 7 bases from J, with 11 bases in between. The germline gives CDR1 SNHLY, CDR2 FYNNEI. The CDR3 has 12 residues. The CDR3 DNA follows: TGTGCCAGCAGTTCCGGGGTTATTGAAGCTTTCTTT. It encodes CASSSGVIEAFF. The variable domain in full, with the rest retrieved from reference TRBV2 and TRBJ1-1, is EPEVTQTPSHQVTQMGQEVILRCVPISNHLYFYWYRQILGQKVEFLVSFYNNEISEKSEIFDDQFSVERPDGSNFTLKIRSTKLEDSAMYFCASSSGVIEAFFGQGTRLTVV.

In its sample, this clone was seen a few times. The V and J genes are TRBV13 and TRBJ2-3; TRBD2 agrees at 9 bases. Germline values: CDR1 PRHDT, CDR2 FYEKMQ (reference sequence). The CDR3 is 16 amino acids. V shed 6 bases and J 2 bases; nucleotides not matched to a gene: 9. The CDR3 loop is CASSLRAGGVTDTQYF. CDR3 in DNA: TGTGCCAGCAGTTTACGAGCGGGAGGCGTCACAGATACGCAGTATTTT.

The chain couples TRBV29-1 to TRBJ2-3; D perhaps matches TRBD2 (5 bases). Germline-derived CDR1 and CDR2 are SQVTM and ANQGSEA. This CDR3 has 11 amino acids. V was pared by 3 bases and J by 8 bases, with 9 bases between. The CDR3 reads CSVDGGSTQYF. For the CDR3, the DNA is TGCAGCGTTGACGGTGGGAGTACGCAGTATTTT.

The CDR3 here is CASSYVSGRDETQYF. In DNA, the CDR3 is TGTGCCAGCAGTTACGTGAGCGGGAGGGACGAGACCCAGTACTTC. The chain recombines TRBV6-5 with TRBJ2-5; TRBD2 agrees at 10 bases. The CDR3 spans 15 residues. Germline values: CDR1 MNHEY, CDR2 SVGAGI. Trimming took 2 bases from V and 5 from J; bases not matched to a gene: 5.

This clone was seen once. The chain links TRBV4-3 to TRBJ1-5; the match to TRBD1 covers 9 bases. Germline V CDR1 and CDR2: LGHNA, YSLEER. The V segment lost 3 bases and the J segment 7 bases; nucleotides outside the gene matches: 7. The CDR3 spans 15 residues. The CDR3 DNA follows: TGCGCCAGCAGCCACAGGACAGGGGAAGACCAGCCCCAGCATTTT. This sequence encodes CASSHRTGEDQPQHF.

The chain employs TRBV27 and TRBJ2-3; 11 bases match TRBD2. The trim removed 6 bases at V and 1 base at J, leaving 12 bases unmatched. In germline, CDR1 is MNHEY, CDR2 SMNVEV (reference sequence). The CDR3 runs to 18 residues. CDR3 in amino acids: CASSRTSGRGSGTDTQYF. CDR3 bases: TGTGCCAGCAGCCGAACTAGCGGGAGAGGGAGTGGCACAGATACGCAGTATTTT.

This clone occurred a few times. V is TRBV4-1 and J is TRBJ1-5, with D tentatively TRBD1 (5 bases). The CDR3 has 13 residues. Trimming stripped 3 bases from V and 6 bases from J, with 9 bases between. Germline V gene lookup returns CDR1 MGHRA and CDR2 YSYEKL. This CDR3 reads CASSHAGVQPQHF. The CDR3 DNA sequence: TGCGCCAGCAGCCACGCGGGGGTTCAGCCCCAGCATTTT.

V and J are TRBV6-1 and TRBJ2-7; D ambiguous. CDR3 length equals 12 residues. Trimming removed 2 bases from V and 6 bases from J, with 8 bases in between. Germline V gene data show CDR1 as MNHNS and CDR2 as SASEGT. The chain's CDR3 is CASSEWRTEQYV. DNA for the CDR3: TGTGCCAGCAGTGAATGGAGAACCGAGCAGTACGTC.

This sequence joins TRBV10-3 and TRBJ2-2, with 7 bases lining up with TRBD1. CDR1 and CDR2 from the germline V gene are ENHRY and SYGVKD. The V and J ends lost 6 bases and 3 bases, in that order; junction bases with no gene match: 10. The CDR3 consists of 16 residues. CDR3 DNA sequence: TGTGCCATCAGCCTCGTCGGGACAGAATACACCGGGGAGCTGTTTTTT. Its protein product is CAISLVGTEYTGELFF.

This rearrangement joins TRBV5-4 to TRBJ2-5; 12 bases are shared with TRBD2. CDR1 and CDR2 from the germline V gene are SGHNT and YYREEE (reference sequence). V dropped 4 bases and J dropped 2; count of bases not matched to a gene: 3. The CDR3 runs to 15 residues. The CDR3 nucleotides are TGTGCCAGCAGCCCTAGCGGGGGGGTACAAGAGACCCAGTACTTC. It translates to CASSPSGGVQETQYF.

V and J are TRBV2 and TRBJ2-1; possible D gene TRBD2, 5 bases. V was clipped by 1 base and J by 8 bases, with 12 bases between them. Germline CDR1 SNHLY, CDR2 FYNNEI. The CDR3 is 14 amino acids. In DNA, the CDR3 is TGTGCCAGCAGTGAAGGGACTCCTCGGGATGAGCAGTTCTTC. This translates into CASSEGTPRDEQFF. Complete variable domain (other parts from reference TRBV2 and TRBJ2-1): EPEVTQTPSHQVTQMGQEVILRCVPISNHLYFYWYRQILGQKVEFLVSFYNNEISEKSEIFDDQFSVERPDGSNFTLKIRSTKLEDSAMYFCASSEGTPRDEQFFGPGTRLTVL.

This clone has only a few counts. The J gene is TRBJ1-1, the V gene TRBV27, with D possibly being TRBD1 (5 bases). Between the trimmed V and J ends, which lost 7 bases and 3 bases, there was a span of 18 bases. Germline V gives CDR1 MNHEY, CDR2 SMNVEV (reference sequence). The CDR3 length is 15 residues. In DNA, the CDR3 is TGTGCCAGCAACCCGGGGAGGGGATGGGACACTGAAGCTTTCTTT. Translated: CASNPGRGWDTEAFF.